Each of the 22 T cell receptor beta chains below was sequenced from the same sample in a study of beta chain features in type 1 diabetes. Since all of the isolated RNA was reverse transcribed, expressed TCRB transcripts were what got sequenced. Libraries were prepared by immunoSEQ multiplex PCR; TCRdb keeps only in-frame clonotypes and omits some of them. The sample yields more than 300,000 clones, 8% seen once. Specimen: central memory CD4+ T cells from blood. Source of these receptors: a woman younger than 30 in good health.

The J gene is TRBJ1-1, the V gene TRBV27, with D uncertain. This CDR3 is 12 amino acids long. Germline assignment: CDR1 MNHEY and CDR2 SMNVEV (reference sequence). The V end was cut by 5 bases, the J end by 5 bases, with 9 bases between. CDR3 bases: TGTGCCAGCAGTCCGGCCGGAACTGAAGCTTTCTTT. Its protein product is CASSPAGTEAFF.

This clone was counted at least ten times. CDR3 DNA: TGTGCCAGCAGTCCTGACCACTACGAGCAGTACTTC. Protein: CASSPDHYEQYF. The rearrangement uses TRBV2 and TRBJ2-7; D gene ambiguous. Germline V gene data show CDR1 as SNHLY and CDR2 as FYNNEI. The ends were cut back, 5 bases at V and 3 bases at J, with 8 bases in the middle. The CDR3 is 12 residues long.

This clone was counted between two and nine times. The chain joins TRBV4-1 to TRBJ1-5; D uncertain. Germline V CDR1 and CDR2: MGHRA, YSYEKL. The CDR3 is 13 amino acids. Trimming stripped 0 bases from V and 7 bases from J, with 7 bases between. CDR3 loop: CASSQDLGQPQHF. The CDR3 nucleotides read TGCGCCAGCAGCCAAGATCTTGGCCAGCCCCAGCATTTT.

V is TRBV9 and J is TRBJ1-1, with D perhaps matching TRBD1 (5 bases). The V end was cut by 0 bases, the J end by 3 bases, with 15 bases between. Germline V gene lookup returns CDR1 SGDLS and CDR2 YYNGEE. CDR3 length: 16 residues. The DNA for the CDR3 is TGTGCCAGCAGCGTAGAAGGTTCCAGGGAATACACTGAAGCTTTCTTT. Protein sequence: CASSVEGSREYTEAFF.

This clone turned up a few times. J is TRBJ2-7 and V is TRBV13; D uncertain. From germline, CDR1 is PRHDT and CDR2 FYEKMQ (reference sequence). The CDR3 runs to 13 residues. Trimming removed 5 bases at V and 0 bases at J, with 8 bases between. Here the CDR3 DNA reads TGTGCCAGCAGCCTCCAGAGCTCCTACGAGCAGTACTTC. It translates to CASSLQSSYEQYF.

This clone was detected ten times or more. The chain recombines TRBV14 with TRBJ2-2; 7 nucleotides line up with TRBD2. The CDR3 runs to 15 residues. Germline V CDR1 and CDR2: SGHDN, FVKESK. The trim removed 6 bases at V and 5 bases at J, leaving 9 bases unmatched. The CDR3 region is CASRSAGAGTGELFF. In DNA, the CDR3 is TGTGCCAGCAGGTCAGCAGGAGCGGGGACCGGGGAGCTGTTTTTT.

V and J are TRBV4-2 and TRBJ2-3; 11 nucleotides agree with TRBD1. V lost 3 bases, J lost 1 base, and 0 bases stayed unmatched. The CDR3 extends over 15 amino acids. Germline CDR1 LGHNA, CDR2 YNFKEQ. This chain's CDR3 is CASSQGQGGTDTQYF. The CDR3 DNA is TGTGCCAGCAGCCAGGGACAGGGGGGCACAGATACGCAGTATTTT.

The chain combines TRBV4-3 with TRBJ2-1; 13 bases map to TRBD2. Germline V gene data show CDR1 as LGHNA and CDR2 as YSLEER. The CDR3 is 17 residues long. V lost 2 bases to trimming and J lost 5 bases; unmatched junction nucleotides: 6. Here the CDR3 DNA reads TGCGCCAGCAGCCAACGGTCCGGGACTAGCGGGAACAATGAGCAGTTCTTC. This translates into CASSQRSGTSGNNEQFF.

This clone turned up a few times. The DNA for the CDR3 is TGTGCCAGCGGGGCGGGAGGCCCCCCGAGGGAGACCCAGTACTTC. This sequence encodes CASGAGGPPRETQYF. The rearrangement links TRBV7-8 to TRBJ2-5; 8 nucleotides align to TRBD2. The CDR3 contains 15 residues. Germline values: CDR1 SGHVS, CDR2 FQNEAQ. V lost 8 bases to trimming and J lost 5 bases; unmatched junction nucleotides: 13.

J is TRBJ2-7 and V is TRBV5-1, with 9 positions matching TRBD1. The V segment lost 5 bases and the J segment 0 bases; nucleotides outside the gene matches: 6. This CDR3 has 15 residues. The germline V gene encodes CDR1 SGHRS and CDR2 YFSETQ. CDR3: CASSWTGDNSYEQYF. CDR3 coding DNA: TGCGCCAGCAGTTGGACAGGGGACAACTCCTACGAGCAGTACTTC.

The chain couples TRBV5-6 to TRBJ2-6; D is uncertain. The CDR3 consists of 17 residues. The germline CDR1 and CDR2 sequences are SGHDT and YYEEEE. Trimming left V 2 bases short and J 0 bases short, with 12 bases between. CDR3 residues: CASSLFWSVSGANVLTF. The CDR3 coding sequence is TGTGCCAGCAGCTTATTTTGGTCGGTCTCTGGGGCCAACGTCCTGACTTTC. The full variable domain, in which reference TRBV5-6 and TRBJ2-6 provide the parts outside the CDR3, is DAGVTQSPTHLIKTRGQQVTLRCSPKSGHDTVSWYQQALGQGPQFIFQYYEEEERQRGNFPDRFSGHQFPNYSSELNVNALLLGDSALYLCASSLFWSVSGANVLTFGAGSRLTVL.

DNA of the CDR3: TGTGCCAGCAGCGCGGGGACTAGCTATAATGGGGAGACCCAGTACTTC. Its protein is CASSAGTSYNGETQYF. The rearrangement uses TRBV9 and TRBJ2-5; 9 nucleotides match TRBD2. CDR1 and CDR2 (germline): SGDLS, YYNGEE. The V segment lost 3 bases and the J segment 5 bases; nucleotides outside the gene matches: 11. The CDR3 is 16 amino acids.

V and J are TRBV6-6 and TRBJ2-1, with D maybe TRBD2 (6 bases). V lost 6 bases, J lost 7 bases, and 19 bases lay in between. The CDR3 length is 15 residues. The germline V gene encodes CDR1 MNHNY and CDR2 SVGAGI (reference sequence). The CDR3, as DNA: TGTGCCAGCAGAGTAGCGGAAACCTGGGGGAATGAGCAGTTCTTC. Translated, it gives CASRVAETWGNEQFF.

The rearrangement joins TRBV6-5 to TRBJ1-1; unclear D gene. CDR1 and CDR2 (germline): MNHEY, SVGAGI. The V end was cut by 2 bases, the J end by 3 bases, with 7 bases between. The CDR3 extends over 13 amino acids. The CDR3 sequence: CASSYREDTEAFF. The CDR3 DNA is TGTGCCAGCAGTTACAGGGAGGACACTGAAGCTTTCTTT.

In its sample, this clone was seen a few times. The chain is built from TRBV7-3 and TRBJ2-3; D tentatively fits TRBD1 or TRBD2 (5 bases each). This CDR3 comprises 14 residues. With 5 bases removed from V and 6 bases from J, the gap between germline ends came to 15 bases. In germline, CDR1 is SGHTA, CDR2 FQGTGA. The CDR3 sequence: CASSHGTYSDTQYF. CDR3 DNA sequence: TGTGCCAGCAGCCACGGGACCTACAGTGATACGCAGTATTTT.

This clone was recorded many times. The rearrangement joins TRBV9 to TRBJ2-3; TRBD1 or TRBD2 may be the D gene (5 bases each). The V gene's germline CDR1 is SGDLS and CDR2 YYNGEE. This CDR3 contains 14 residues. Trimming removed 7 bases from V and 4 bases from J, with 16 bases in between. The CDR3 spells CASRRDPAADTQYF. DNA for the CDR3: TGTGCCAGCCGCCGGGACCCTGCGGCAGATACGCAGTATTTT.

This clone was observed at least ten times. The chain combines TRBV7-2 with TRBJ2-7; 8 bases are a match to TRBD1. The CDR3 covers 14 residues. V shed 1 base, J shed 4 bases, and the junction held 3 bases outside the gene matches. Looked up from germline, CDR1 is SGHTA and CDR2 is FQGNSA. The CDR3 sequence is CASSLGRGPYEQYF. DNA for the CDR3: TGTGCCAGCAGCTTAGGCAGGGGGCCGTACGAGCAGTACTTC.

This clone has more than one count but fewer than ten. The V and J genes are TRBV7-2 and TRBJ1-1; no reliable D call. CDR1 SGHTA and CDR2 FQGNSA come from the germline V gene. The CDR3 has 14 residues. Trimming took 2 bases from V and 0 from J, leaving 7 bases between them. The CDR3 loop reads CASSLQAMNTEAFF. CDR3 nucleotide sequence: TGTGCCAGCAGCTTACAGGCGATGAACACTGAAGCTTTCTTT.

V and J are TRBV18 and TRBJ1-2; D call uncertain. The CDR3 has 12 amino acids. Trimming cost V 6 bases and J 4 bases, with 9 bases left between them. The germline V gene encodes CDR1 KGHSH and CDR2 LQKENI. CDR3 sequence reads: CASSDGLYGYTF. The CDR3 coding sequence is TGTGCCAGCTCCGACGGACTCTATGGCTACACCTTC.

The sample holds a few counts of this clone. At the DNA level, this CDR3 is encoded by other sequences in the same sample as well. V usage is TRBV28 and J usage is TRBJ2-7; TRBD1 is a possible D gene (5 bases). CDR1 is MDHEN, CDR2 SYDVKM, per germline. Trimming shortened V by 7 bases and J by 2 bases, and 15 bases separated the two germline ends. The CDR3 length is 14 residues. DNA for the CDR3: TGTGCCAGCACCCCATGGGGCACCACCTACGAGCAGTACTTC. Residues: CASTPWGTTYEQYF.

The chain has TRBV7-3 and TRBJ1-1, with 8 positions matching TRBD1. V lost 5 bases to trimming and J lost 6 bases; unmatched junction nucleotides: 5. The length of the CDR3 is 13 residues. Germline values: CDR1 SGHTA, CDR2 FQGTGA. The CDR3 DNA reads TGTGCCAGCAGCCAAGACAGGGGCGCTGAAGCTTTCTTT. It specifies CASSQDRGAEAFF.

This clone was seen only a few times. This chain links TRBV4-2 with TRBJ2-1; D tentatively reads TRBD1 or TRBD2 (5 bases each). This CDR3 comprises 13 residues. In germline, CDR1 is LGHNA, CDR2 YNFKEQ. V was trimmed by 10 bases and J by 7 bases, leaving 17 bases between them. The CDR3, as DNA: TGTGCCACTTCCCGGGACGAAGGAAATGAGCAGTTCTTC. This sequence encodes CATSRDEGNEQFF.